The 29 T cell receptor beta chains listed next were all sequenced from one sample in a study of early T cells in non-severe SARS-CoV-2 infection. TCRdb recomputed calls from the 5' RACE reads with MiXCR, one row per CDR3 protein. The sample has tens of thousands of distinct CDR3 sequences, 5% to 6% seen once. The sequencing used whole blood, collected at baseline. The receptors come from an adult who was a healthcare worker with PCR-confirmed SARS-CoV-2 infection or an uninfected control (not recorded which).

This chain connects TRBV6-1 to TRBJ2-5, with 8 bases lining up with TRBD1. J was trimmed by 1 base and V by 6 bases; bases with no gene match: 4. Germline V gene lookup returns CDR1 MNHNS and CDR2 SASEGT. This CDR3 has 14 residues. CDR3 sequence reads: CASRPGTGQETQYF. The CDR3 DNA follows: TGTGCCAGCAGACCCGGGACAGGCCAAGAGACCCAGTACTTC.

CDR3 sequence reads: CASSFVTSSYNEQFF. The CDR3 nucleotides are TGTGCCAGCAGCTTTGTGACTAGCTCCTACAATGAGCAGTTCTTC. This chain joins TRBV7-8 and TRBJ2-1, with D possibly being TRBD2 (6 bases). The CDR3 is made up of 15 amino acids. From germline, CDR1 is SGHVS and CDR2 FQNEAQ. V was shortened by 3 bases and J by 0 bases, with 9 bases between the two germline ends.

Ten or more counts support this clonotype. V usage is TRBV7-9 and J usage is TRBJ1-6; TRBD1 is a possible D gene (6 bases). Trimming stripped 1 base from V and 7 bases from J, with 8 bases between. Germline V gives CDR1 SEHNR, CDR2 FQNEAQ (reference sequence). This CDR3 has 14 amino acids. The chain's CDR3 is CASSLGDKNSPLHF. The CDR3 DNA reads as TGTGCCAGCAGCTTAGGGGACAAGAATTCACCCCTCCACTTT.

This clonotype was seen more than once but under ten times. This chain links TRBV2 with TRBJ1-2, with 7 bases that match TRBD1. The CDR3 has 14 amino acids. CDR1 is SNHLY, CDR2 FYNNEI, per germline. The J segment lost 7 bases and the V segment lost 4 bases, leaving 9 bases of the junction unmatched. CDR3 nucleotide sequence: TGTGCCAGCAGTGTTGGCGACAGGGAGTTTGGCTACACCTTC. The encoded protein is CASSVGDREFGYTF.

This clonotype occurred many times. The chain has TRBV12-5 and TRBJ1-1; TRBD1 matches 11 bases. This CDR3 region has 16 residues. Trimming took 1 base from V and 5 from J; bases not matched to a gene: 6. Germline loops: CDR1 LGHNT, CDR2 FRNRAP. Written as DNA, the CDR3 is TGTGCTAGTGGTTTGGGAAGGACAGGGGGCGAAACTGAAGCTTTCTTT. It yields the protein CASGLGRTGGETEAFF.

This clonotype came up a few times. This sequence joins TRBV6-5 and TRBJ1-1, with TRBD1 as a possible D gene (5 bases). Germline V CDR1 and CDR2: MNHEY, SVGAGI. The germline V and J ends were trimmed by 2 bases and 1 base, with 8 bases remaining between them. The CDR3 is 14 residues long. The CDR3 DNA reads TGTGCCAGCAGTTACGGGGGATCGAACACTGAAGCTTTCTTT. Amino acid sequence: CASSYGGSNTEAFF.

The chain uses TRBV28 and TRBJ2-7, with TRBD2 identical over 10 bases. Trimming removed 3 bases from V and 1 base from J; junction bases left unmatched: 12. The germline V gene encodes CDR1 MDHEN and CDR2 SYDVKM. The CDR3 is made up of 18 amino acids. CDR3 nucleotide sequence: TGTGCCAGCAGTTTCCCGGCCGACGGGACTAGCGTTTCCTACGAGCAGTACTTC. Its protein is CASSFPADGTSVSYEQYF.

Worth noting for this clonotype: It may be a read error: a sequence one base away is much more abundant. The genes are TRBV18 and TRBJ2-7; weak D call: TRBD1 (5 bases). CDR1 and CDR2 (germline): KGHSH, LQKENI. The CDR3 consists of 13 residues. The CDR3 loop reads CASSPQDSYEQNF. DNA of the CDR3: TGTGCCAGCTCACCGCAAGACAGCTACGAGCAGAACTTC.

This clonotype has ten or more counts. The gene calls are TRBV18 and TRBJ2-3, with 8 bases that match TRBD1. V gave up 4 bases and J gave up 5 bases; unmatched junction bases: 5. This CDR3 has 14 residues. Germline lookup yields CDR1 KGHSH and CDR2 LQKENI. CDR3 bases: TGTGCCAGCTCACTAGGACAGGGAAGAGATACGCAGTATTTT. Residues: CASSLGQGRDTQYF. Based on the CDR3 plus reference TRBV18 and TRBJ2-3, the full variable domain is NAGVMQNPRHLVRRRGQEARLRCSPMKGHSHVYWYRQLPEEGLKFMVYLQKENIIDESGMPKERFSAEFPKEGPSILRIQQVVRGDSAAYFCASSLGQGRDTQYFGPGTRLTVL.

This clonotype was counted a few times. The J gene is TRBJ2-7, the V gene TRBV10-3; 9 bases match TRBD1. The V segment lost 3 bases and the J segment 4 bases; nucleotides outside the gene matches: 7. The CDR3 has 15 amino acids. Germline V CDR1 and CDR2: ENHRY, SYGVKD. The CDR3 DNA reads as TGTGCCATCAGTGAACAGGGGGCGACGAGATACGAGCAGTACTTC. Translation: CAISEQGATRYEQYF.

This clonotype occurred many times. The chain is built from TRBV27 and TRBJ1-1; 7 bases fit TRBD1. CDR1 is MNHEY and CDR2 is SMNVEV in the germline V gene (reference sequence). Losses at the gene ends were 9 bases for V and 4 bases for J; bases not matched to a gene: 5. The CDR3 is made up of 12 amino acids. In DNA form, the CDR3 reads TGTGCCAGTGGGACAGAGGGCACTGAAGCTTTCTTT. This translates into CASGTEGTEAFF.

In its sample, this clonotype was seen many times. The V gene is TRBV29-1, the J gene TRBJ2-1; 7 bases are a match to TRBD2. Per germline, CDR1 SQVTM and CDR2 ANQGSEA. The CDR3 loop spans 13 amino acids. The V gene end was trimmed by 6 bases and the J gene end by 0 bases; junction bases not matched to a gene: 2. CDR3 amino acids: CSVLADSYNEQFF. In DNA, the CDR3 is TGCAGCGTCCTAGCGGACTCCTACAATGAGCAGTTCTTC.

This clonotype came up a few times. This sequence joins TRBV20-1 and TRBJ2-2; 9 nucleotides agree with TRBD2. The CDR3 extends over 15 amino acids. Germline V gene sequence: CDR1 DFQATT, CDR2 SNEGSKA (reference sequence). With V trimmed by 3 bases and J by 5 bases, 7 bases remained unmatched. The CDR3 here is CSARMREGQTGELFF. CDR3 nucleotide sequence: TGCAGTGCTAGGATGCGGGAGGGCCAAACCGGGGAGCTGTTTTTT.

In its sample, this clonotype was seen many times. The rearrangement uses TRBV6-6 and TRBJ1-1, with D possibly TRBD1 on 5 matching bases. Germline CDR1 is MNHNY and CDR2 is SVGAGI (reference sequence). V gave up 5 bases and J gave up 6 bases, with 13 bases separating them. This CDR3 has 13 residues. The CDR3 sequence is CASSVREEAEAFF. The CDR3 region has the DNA TGTGCCAGCAGTGTCAGGGAAGAGGCTGAAGCTTTCTTT.

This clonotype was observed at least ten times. The CDR3 protein is CASSFSQYLQEQETQYF. The CDR3 DNA sequence: TGCGCCAGCAGCTTCTCGCAATACTTACAGGAACAAGAGACCCAGTACTTC. The chain is built from TRBV5-1 and TRBJ2-5; maybe TRBD1 (5 bases). Germline V gene sequence: CDR1 SGHRS, CDR2 YFSETQ. The length of the CDR3 is 17 residues. V was shortened by 2 bases and J by 2 bases, with 19 bases between the two germline ends.

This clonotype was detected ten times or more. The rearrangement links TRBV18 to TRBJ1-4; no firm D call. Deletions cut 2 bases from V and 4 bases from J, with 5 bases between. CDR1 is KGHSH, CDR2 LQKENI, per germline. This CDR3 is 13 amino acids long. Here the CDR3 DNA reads TGTGCCAGCTCACCAGGGGATAATGAAAAACTGTTTTTT. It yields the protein CASSPGDNEKLFF.

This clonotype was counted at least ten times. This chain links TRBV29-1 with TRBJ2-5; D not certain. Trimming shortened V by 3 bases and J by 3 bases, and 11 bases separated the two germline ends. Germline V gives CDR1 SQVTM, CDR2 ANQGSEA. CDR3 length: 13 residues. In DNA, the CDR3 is TGCAGCGTTGATTTGGTATCAAAAGAGACCCAGTACTTC. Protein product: CSVDLVSKETQYF.

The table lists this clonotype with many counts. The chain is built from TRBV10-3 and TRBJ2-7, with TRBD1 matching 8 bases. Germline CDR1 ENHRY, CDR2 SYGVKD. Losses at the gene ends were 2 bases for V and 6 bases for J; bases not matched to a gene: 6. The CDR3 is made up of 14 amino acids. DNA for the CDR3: TGTGCCATCAGTGAGAGAGGACAGGGTACCGAGCAGTACTTC. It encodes CAISERGQGTEQYF.

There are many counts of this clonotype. The CDR3 sequence: CASSLGIDRLGNTIYF. The CDR3 bases are TGCGCCAGCAGCTTGGGGATCGACAGGTTGGGAAACACCATATATTTT. The chain uses TRBV5-1 and TRBJ1-3; TRBD1 is a possible D gene (6 bases). V gave up 0 bases and J gave up 4 bases, with 14 bases separating them. CDR1 SGHRS and CDR2 YFSETQ come from the germline V gene. CDR3 size: 16 residues.

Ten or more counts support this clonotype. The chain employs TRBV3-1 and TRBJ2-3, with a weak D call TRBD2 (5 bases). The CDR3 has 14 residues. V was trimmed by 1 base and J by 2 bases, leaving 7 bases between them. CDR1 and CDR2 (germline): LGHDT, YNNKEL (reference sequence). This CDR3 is CASSQVATTDTQYF. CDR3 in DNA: TGTGCCAGCAGCCAAGTAGCGACCACAGATACGCAGTATTTT.

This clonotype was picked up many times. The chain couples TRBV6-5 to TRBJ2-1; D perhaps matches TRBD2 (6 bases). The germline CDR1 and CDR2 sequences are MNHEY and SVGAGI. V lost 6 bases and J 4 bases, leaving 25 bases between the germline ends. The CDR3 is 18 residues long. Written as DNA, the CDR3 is TGTGCCAGCAGAGGAGGGATAGGGAACGCGGGACGGTACAATGAGCAGTTCTTC. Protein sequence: CASRGGIGNAGRYNEQFF.

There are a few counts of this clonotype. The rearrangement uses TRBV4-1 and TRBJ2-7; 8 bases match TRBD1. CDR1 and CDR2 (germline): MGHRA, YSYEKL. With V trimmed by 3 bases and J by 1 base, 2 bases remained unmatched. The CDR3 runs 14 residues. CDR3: CASSHRDRSYEQYF. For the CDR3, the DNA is TGCGCCAGCAGCCACCGGGACAGGTCCTACGAGCAGTACTTC.

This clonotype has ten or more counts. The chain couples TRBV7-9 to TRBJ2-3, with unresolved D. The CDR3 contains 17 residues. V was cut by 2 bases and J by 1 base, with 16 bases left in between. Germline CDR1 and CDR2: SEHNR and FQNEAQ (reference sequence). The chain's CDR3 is CASSLMGPRRGTDTQYF. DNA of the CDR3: TGTGCCAGCAGCTTAATGGGTCCCAGGCGTGGCACAGATACGCAGTATTTT.

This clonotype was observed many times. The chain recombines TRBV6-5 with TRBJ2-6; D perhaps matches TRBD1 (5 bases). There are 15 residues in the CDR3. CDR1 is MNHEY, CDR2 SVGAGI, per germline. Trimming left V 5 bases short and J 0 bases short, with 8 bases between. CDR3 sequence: CASSEQDSGANVLTF. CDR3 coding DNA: TGTGCCAGCAGTGAACAGGACTCTGGGGCCAACGTCCTGACTTTC.

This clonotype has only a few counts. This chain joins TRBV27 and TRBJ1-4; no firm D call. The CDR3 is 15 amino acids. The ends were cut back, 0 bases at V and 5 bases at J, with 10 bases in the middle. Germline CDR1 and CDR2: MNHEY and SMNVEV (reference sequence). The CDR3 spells CASSLSQAANEKLFF. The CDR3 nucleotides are TGTGCCAGCAGTTTATCGCAGGCTGCGAATGAAAAACTGTTTTTT. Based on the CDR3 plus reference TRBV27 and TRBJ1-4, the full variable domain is EAQVTQNPRYLITVTGKKLTVTCSQNMNHEYMSWYRQDPGLGLRQIYYSMNVEVTDKGDVPEGYKVSRKEKRNFPLILESPSPNQTSLYFCASSLSQAANEKLFFGSGTQLSVL.

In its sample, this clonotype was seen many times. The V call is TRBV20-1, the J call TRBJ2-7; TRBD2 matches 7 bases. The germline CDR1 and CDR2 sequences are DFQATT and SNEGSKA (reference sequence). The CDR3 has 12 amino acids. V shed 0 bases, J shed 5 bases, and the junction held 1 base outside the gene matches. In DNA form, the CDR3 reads TGCAGTGCTAGAGAGCGGGAGAACGAGCAGTACTTC. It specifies CSARERENEQYF.

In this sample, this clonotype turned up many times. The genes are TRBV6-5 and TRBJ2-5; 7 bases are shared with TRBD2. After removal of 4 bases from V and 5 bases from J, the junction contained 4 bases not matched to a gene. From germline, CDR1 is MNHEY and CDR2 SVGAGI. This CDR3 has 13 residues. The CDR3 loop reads CASSSRDYETQYF. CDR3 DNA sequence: TGTGCCAGCAGTTCCCGGGACTACGAGACCCAGTACTTC.

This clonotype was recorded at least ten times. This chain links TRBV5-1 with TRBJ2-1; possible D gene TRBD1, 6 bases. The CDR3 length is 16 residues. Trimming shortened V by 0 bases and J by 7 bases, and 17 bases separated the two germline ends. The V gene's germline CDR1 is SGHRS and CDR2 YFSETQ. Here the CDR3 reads CASSLVGGVGANEQFF. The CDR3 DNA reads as TGCGCCAGCAGCTTGGTTGGGGGCGTCGGTGCGAATGAGCAGTTCTTC.

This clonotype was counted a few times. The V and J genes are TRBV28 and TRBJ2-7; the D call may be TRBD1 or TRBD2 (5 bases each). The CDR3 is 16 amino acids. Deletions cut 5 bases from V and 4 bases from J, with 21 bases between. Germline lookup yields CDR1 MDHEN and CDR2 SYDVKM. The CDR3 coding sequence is TGTGCCAGCAGTGCGGGTGGGGCAGATTCATTTTACGAGCAGTACTTC. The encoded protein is CASSAGGADSFYEQYF.